This TCR beta chain was identified in a study of shared T cell receptors in the human thymus. TCRdb's table, derived via immunoSEQ multiplex PCR, lists solely in-frame clones and lacks some. This sample has 700,000 or so clones; 70% to 90% occur once, and the top ten carry more than 0.01%. J lost 0 bases, V lost 3 bases, and 10 bases had no gene match. Per germline, CDR1 GTSNPN and CDR2 SVGIG (reference sequence). This CDR3 spans 19 amino acids. The same specimen was also included in a second study, on human thymus T cells. Per that paper: Thymus specimens were resections from corrective heart surgery.

The specimen sequenced was thymocytes. The gene calls are TRBV30 and TRBJ2-1; 14 positions match TRBD2. The receptor was isolated from a girl in the first two years of life with a congenital heart defect. Here the CDR3 DNA reads TGTGCCTGGAGGAAGGGACTAGCGGGGGACCCAGGCTCCTACAATGAGCAGTTCTTC. It is translated as CAWRKGLAGDPGSYNEQFF.